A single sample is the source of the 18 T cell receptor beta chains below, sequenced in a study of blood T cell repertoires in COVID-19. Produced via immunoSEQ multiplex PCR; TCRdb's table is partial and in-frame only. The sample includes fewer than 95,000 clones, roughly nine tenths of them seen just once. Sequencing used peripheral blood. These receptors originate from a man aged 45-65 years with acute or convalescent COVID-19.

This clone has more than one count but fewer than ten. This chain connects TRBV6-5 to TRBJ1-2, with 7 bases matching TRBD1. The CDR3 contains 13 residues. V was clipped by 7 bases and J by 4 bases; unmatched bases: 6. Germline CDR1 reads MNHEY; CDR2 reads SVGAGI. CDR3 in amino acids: CASKSGQTYGYTF. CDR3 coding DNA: TGTGCCAGCAAATCGGGACAGACCTATGGCTACACCTTC.

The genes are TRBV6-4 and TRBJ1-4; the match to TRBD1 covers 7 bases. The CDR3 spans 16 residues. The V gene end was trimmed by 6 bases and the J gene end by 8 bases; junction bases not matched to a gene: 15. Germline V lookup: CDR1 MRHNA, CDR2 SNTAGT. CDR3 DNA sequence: TGTGCCAGCAGCCCCTTCACAGGGGAAGTCTGGGAAAAACTGTTTTTT. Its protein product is CASSPFTGEVWEKLFF.

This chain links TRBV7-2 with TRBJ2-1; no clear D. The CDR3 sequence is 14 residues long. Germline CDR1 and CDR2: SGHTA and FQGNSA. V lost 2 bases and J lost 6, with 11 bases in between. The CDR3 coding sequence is TGTGCCAGCAGCTTATCAGTTACCTTCAATGAGCAGTTCTTC. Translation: CASSLSVTFNEQFF.

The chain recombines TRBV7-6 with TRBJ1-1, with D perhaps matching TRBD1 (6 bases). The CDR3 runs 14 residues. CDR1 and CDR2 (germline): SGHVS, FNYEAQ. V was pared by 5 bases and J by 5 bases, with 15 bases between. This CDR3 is CASSLHAGETEAFF. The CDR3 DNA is TGTGCCAGCAGCCTACACGCAGGGGAAACTGAAGCTTTCTTT.

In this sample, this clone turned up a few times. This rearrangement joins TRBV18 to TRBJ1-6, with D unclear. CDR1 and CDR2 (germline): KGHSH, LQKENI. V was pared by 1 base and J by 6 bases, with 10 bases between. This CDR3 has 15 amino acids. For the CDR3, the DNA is TGTGCCAGCTCACCACTACGCGACTTTAATTCACCCCTCCACTTT. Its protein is CASSPLRDFNSPLHF.

The CDR3 reads CASSPGLNSYEQYV. The CDR3 DNA follows: TGTGCCAGCTCACCAGGGCTAAACTCCTACGAGCAGTACGTC. The chain is built from TRBV18 and TRBJ2-7; D is undetermined. V dropped 2 bases and J dropped 0 bases, with 8 bases sitting between them. There are 14 residues in the CDR3. Germline CDR1 is KGHSH and CDR2 is LQKENI.

The CDR3 spells CASSPGQGGTGELFF. The CDR3 DNA follows: TGTGCCAGCAGCCCAGGACAGGGTGGGACCGGGGAGCTGTTTTTT. The V gene is TRBV11-3, the J gene TRBJ2-2, with 8 bases lining up with TRBD1. The J segment lost 5 bases and the V segment lost 5 bases, leaving 7 bases of the junction unmatched. Per the germline V gene, CDR1 is SGHNT and CDR2 is YENEEA. This CDR3 region has 15 residues. The complete variable domain, with remaining parts taken from reference TRBV11-3 and TRBJ2-2, reads EAGVVQSPRYKIIEKKQPVAFWCNPISGHNTLYWYLQNLGQGPELLIRYENEEAVDDSQLPKDRFSAERLKGVDSTLKIQPAELGDSAVYLCASSPGQGGTGELFFGEGSRLTVL.

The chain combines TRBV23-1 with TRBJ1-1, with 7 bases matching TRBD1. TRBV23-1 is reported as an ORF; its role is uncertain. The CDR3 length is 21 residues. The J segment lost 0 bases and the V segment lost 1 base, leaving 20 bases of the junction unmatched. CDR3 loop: CASSQLNLKADRPEVNTEAFF. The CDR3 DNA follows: TGCGCCAGCAGTCAATTGAATCTTAAGGCGGACAGGCCGGAGGTGAACACTGAAGCTTTCTTT.

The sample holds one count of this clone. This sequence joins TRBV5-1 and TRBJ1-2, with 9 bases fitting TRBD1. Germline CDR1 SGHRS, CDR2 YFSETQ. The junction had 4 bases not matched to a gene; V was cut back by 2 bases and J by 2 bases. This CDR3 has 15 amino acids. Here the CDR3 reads CASSFQDRGNYGYTF. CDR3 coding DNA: TGCGCCAGCAGCTTCCAGGACAGGGGAAACTATGGCTACACCTTC.

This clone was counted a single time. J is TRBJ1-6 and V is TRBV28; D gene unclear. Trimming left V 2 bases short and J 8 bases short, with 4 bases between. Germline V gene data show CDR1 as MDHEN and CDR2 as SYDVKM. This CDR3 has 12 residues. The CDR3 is CASSLRYSPLHF. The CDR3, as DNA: TGTGCCAGCAGTTTACGGTATTCACCCCTCCACTTT.

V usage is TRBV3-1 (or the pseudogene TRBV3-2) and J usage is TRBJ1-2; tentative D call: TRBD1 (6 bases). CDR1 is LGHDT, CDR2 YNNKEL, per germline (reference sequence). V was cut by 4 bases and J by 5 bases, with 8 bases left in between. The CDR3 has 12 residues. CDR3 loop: CASSLGQYGYTF. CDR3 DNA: TGTGCCAGCAGCCTCGGACAGTATGGCTACACCTTC.

The chain's CDR3 is CASRIGTNEKLFF. The CDR3, as DNA: TGCGCCAGCCGGATCGGGACTAATGAAAAACTGTTTTTT. The V and J genes are TRBV10-2 and TRBJ1-4; D remains ambiguous. CDR3 length: 13 residues. Germline CDR1 WSHSY, CDR2 SAAADI. The V gene lost 8 bases and the J gene lost 2 bases, with 9 bases spanning the gap.

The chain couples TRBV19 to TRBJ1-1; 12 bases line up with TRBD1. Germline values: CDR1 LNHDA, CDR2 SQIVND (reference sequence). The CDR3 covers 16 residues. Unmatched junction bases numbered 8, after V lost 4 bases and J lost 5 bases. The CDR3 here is CASSKGQGAGETEAFF. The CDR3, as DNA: TGTGCCAGTAGTAAGGGACAGGGGGCGGGAGAAACTGAAGCTTTCTTT.

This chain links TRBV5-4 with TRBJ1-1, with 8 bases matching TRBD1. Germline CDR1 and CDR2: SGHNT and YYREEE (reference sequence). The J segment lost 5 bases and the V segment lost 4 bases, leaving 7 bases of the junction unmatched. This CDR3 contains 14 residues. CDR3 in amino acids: CASSPDRVGTEAFF. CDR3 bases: TGTGCCAGCAGCCCGGACAGGGTGGGAACTGAAGCTTTCTTT.

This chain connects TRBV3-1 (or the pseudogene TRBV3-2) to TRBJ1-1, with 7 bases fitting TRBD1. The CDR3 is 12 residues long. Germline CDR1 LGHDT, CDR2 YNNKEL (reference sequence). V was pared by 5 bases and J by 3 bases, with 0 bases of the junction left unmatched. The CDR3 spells CASSDRDTEAFF. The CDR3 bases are TGTGCCAGCAGCGACAGGGACACTGAAGCTTTCTTT.

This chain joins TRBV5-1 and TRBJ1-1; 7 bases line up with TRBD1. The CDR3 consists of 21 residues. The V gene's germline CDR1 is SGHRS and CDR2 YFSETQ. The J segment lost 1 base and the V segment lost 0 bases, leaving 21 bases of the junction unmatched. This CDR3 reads CASSLGQGRNVVMGSNTEAFF. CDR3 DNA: TGCGCCAGCAGCTTGGGACAGGGTCGAAATGTGGTCATGGGGTCGAACACTGAAGCTTTCTTT.

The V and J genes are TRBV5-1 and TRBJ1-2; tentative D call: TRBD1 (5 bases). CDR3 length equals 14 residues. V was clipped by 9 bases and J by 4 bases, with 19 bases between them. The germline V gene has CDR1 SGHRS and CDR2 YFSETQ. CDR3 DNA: TGCGCCACCCGGAGCGGGACGACTATCTATGGCTACACCTTC. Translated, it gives CATRSGTTIYGYTF.

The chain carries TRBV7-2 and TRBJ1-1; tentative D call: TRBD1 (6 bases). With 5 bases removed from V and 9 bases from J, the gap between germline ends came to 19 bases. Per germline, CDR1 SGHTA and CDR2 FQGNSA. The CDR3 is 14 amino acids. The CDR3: CASSPQGGQGQAFF. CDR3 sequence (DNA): TGTGCCAGCAGCCCTCAAGGGGGACAAGGCCAAGCTTTCTTT.